These 27 T cell receptor beta chains share one sample of origin, sequenced in a study of blood T cell repertoires in COVID-19. This table comes from immunoSEQ multiplex PCR, and its TCRdb copy is limited to in-frame clones, with some not included. The data contain about 87,000 clones, 70% to 85% of them singletons. The sequenced sample consisted of peripheral blood. These receptors all stem from a woman over 75 with COVID-19, enrolled during active disease.

The V and J genes are TRBV5-6 and TRBJ2-7, with a tentative D call TRBD1 (6 bases). With 5 bases removed from V and 0 bases from J, the gap between germline ends came to 9 bases. Germline values: CDR1 SGHDT, CDR2 YYEEEE. The length of the CDR3 is 13 residues. CDR3: CASSTDSSYEQYF. The CDR3 DNA is TGTGCCAGCAGTACGGACAGCTCCTACGAGCAGTACTTC.

This clone was observed once. The V and J genes are TRBV20-1 and TRBJ1-2; possibly TRBD1 for D (6 bases). Germline V gene sequence: CDR1 DFQATT, CDR2 SNEGSKA (reference sequence). V lost 7 bases and J 4 bases, leaving 10 bases between the germline ends. The CDR3 totals 11 residues. CDR3 DNA sequence: TGCAGTGTAGGGGACATCTATGGCTACACCTTC. Its protein is CSVGDIYGYTF.

This chain uses TRBV11-3 with TRBJ1-1; D uncertain. The V end lost 4 bases, the J end lost 11 bases, and 26 bases lay between the germline ends. The CDR3 is made up of 16 amino acids. The germline V gene has CDR1 SGHNT and CDR2 YENEEA. This CDR3 reads CASSSKAGLPPQRAFF. As DNA, the CDR3 is TGTGCCAGCAGCTCCAAGGCAGGACTGCCCCCCCAGCGGGCTTTCTTT. Together with reference TRBV11-3 and TRBJ1-1, the CDR3 gives the full variable domain: EAGVVQSPRYKIIEKKQPVAFWCNPISGHNTLYWYLQNLGQGPELLIRYENEEAVDDSQLPKDRFSAERLKGVDSTLKIQPAELGDSAVYLCASSSKAGLPPQRAFFGQGTRLTVV.

This chain uses TRBV10-3 with TRBJ1-1; no definite D call. The germline CDR1 and CDR2 sequences are ENHRY and SYGVKD. This CDR3 is built from 16 residues. The V end lost 0 bases, the J end lost 10 bases, and 21 bases lay between the germline ends. The CDR3 is CAISESVGARGKGAFF. The CDR3 DNA is TGTGCCATCAGTGAGTCCGTTGGTGCCCGGGGTAAGGGAGCTTTCTTT.

The rearrangement links TRBV6-6 to TRBJ1-2; perhaps TRBD1 as D (6 bases). This CDR3 is built from 16 residues. Germline assignment: CDR1 MNHNY and CDR2 SVGAGI (reference sequence). Trimming shortened V by 0 bases and J by 4 bases, and 15 bases separated the two germline ends. The CDR3: CASSYSAGGSGYGYTF. For the CDR3, the DNA is TGTGCCAGCAGTTACTCTGCGGGGGGCTCAGGCTATGGCTACACCTTC.

V and J are TRBV4-3 and TRBJ2-3; D may be TRBD1 (5 bases). Trimming cost V 3 bases and J 0 bases, with 13 bases left between them. The CDR3 covers 16 residues. Germline CDR1 and CDR2: LGHNA and YSLEER. In nucleotides, the CDR3 is TGCGCCAGCAGCCAGGGGCTGGCGATTAGCACAGATACGCAGTATTTT. Translated: CASSQGLAISTDTQYF.

V and J are TRBV7-9 and TRBJ2-2; a weak D match, TRBD2 (6 bases). The CDR3 consists of 15 residues. Germline values: CDR1 SEHNR, CDR2 FQNEAQ (reference sequence). Trimming cost V 5 bases and J 3 bases, with 13 bases left between them. CDR3 nucleotides: TGTGCCAGCAGCCCGCCGGGACTTTACACCGGGGAGCTGTTTTTT. This sequence encodes CASSPPGLYTGELFF.

The rearrangement uses TRBV6-2 or TRBV6-3 and TRBJ2-1; D is uncertain. The CDR3 runs 12 residues. Trimming shortened V by 3 bases and J by 8 bases, and 8 bases separated the two germline ends. Germline V gene data show CDR1 as MNHEY and CDR2 as SVGEGT. CDR3 region: CASSYESYEQFF. CDR3 DNA: TGTGCCAGCAGTTATGAGTCATATGAGCAGTTCTTC.

Worth noting for this clone: The sample contains more than one DNA sequence encoding this CDR3. The chain joins TRBV30 to TRBJ2-7; tentative D call: TRBD1 (6 bases). Between the trimmed V and J ends, which lost 1 base and 3 bases, there was a span of 10 bases. The germline gives CDR1 GTSNPN, CDR2 SVGIG (reference sequence). CDR3 length equals 13 residues. As DNA, the CDR3 is TGTGCCTGGAGTGACAGGGTTATCTACGAGCAGTACTTC. Its protein product is CAWSDRVIYEQYF. The full variable domain, completed using reference TRBV30 and TRBJ2-7, is SQTIHQWPATLVQPVGSPLSLECTVEGTSNPNLYWYRQAAGRGLQLLFYSVGIGQISSEVPQNLSASRPQDRQFILSSKKLLLSDSGFYLCAWSDRVIYEQYFGPGTRLTVT.

Only a few counts were recorded for this clone. The V and J genes are TRBV5-1 and TRBJ1-3; D possibly corresponds to TRBD1 (6 bases). Looked up from germline, CDR1 is SGHRS and CDR2 is YFSETQ. The V gene lost 0 bases and the J gene lost 2 bases, with 6 bases spanning the gap. There are 14 residues in the CDR3. Here the CDR3 reads CASSLGQAGNTIYF. CDR3 nucleotides: TGCGCCAGCAGCTTGGGACAGGCTGGAAACACCATATATTTT.

The chain has TRBV28 and TRBJ2-4; 8 positions match TRBD1. Trimming removed 5 bases from V and 15 bases from J; junction bases left unmatched: 15. Germline CDR1 and CDR2: MDHEN and SYDVKM. The CDR3 runs to 14 residues. CDR3 nucleotides: TGTGCCAGCAGTATAGGACAGGGTGGCGAGAAGGGGTACTTC. This encodes CASSIGQGGEKGYF.

V and J are TRBV19 and TRBJ1-2, with D hard to call. Germline CDR1 LNHDA, CDR2 SQIVND (reference sequence). The V end lost 0 bases, the J end lost 6 bases, and 8 bases lay between the germline ends. The CDR3 is 13 residues long. DNA of the CDR3: TGTGCCAGTAGTATAGATCGTAGCCATGGCTACACCTTC. Its protein product is CASSIDRSHGYTF.

This clone came up once. The chain combines TRBV1 with TRBJ2-2; TRBD1, the table's D call, lacks a check against the DNA. TRBV1 is designated a pseudogene. This CDR3 has 13 residues. The CDR3 spells CTSSYTPPGELFF. The DNA of the CDR3 is TGCACCAGCAGCTACACCCCCCCCGGGGAGCTGTTTTTT.

The chain has TRBV6-6 and TRBJ2-1, with 9 bases aligning to TRBD1. V was clipped by 5 bases and J by 10 bases; unmatched bases: 3. CDR3 length: 12 residues. Germline CDR1 MNHNY, CDR2 SVGAGI (reference sequence). CDR3 in DNA: TGTGCCAGCAGTCGGACAGGGGTCGAGCAGTTCTTC. Its translation: CASSRTGVEQFF.

The chain uses TRBV6-2 or TRBV6-3 and TRBJ2-5; D is ambiguous. The germline V and J ends were trimmed by 4 bases and 4 bases, with 7 bases remaining between them. The CDR3 spans 12 residues. CDR1 and CDR2 from the germline V gene are MNHEY and SVGEGT. The CDR3: CASSLSRETQYF. CDR3 sequence (DNA): TGTGCCAGCAGTTTGAGTAGAGAGACCCAGTACTTC.

The rearrangement uses TRBV18 and TRBJ1-5; 7 bases line up with TRBD1. Germline V gene sequence: CDR1 KGHSH, CDR2 LQKENI. The junction had 9 bases not matched to a gene; V was cut back by 5 bases and J by 2 bases. This CDR3 comprises 16 residues. CDR3 nucleotides: TGTGCCAGCTCATCCTTGACAGGGACGGGCAATCAGCCCCAGCATTTT. Its protein is CASSSLTGTGNQPQHF.

The chain uses TRBV23-1 and TRBJ2-4, with D tentatively TRBD1 (5 bases). TRBV23-1 is an open reading frame, and its role is uncertain. The CDR3 covers 16 residues. Trimming pared 7 bases from V and 0 bases from J, leaving 16 bases between. The chain's CDR3 is CASILRVQLAKNIQYF. CDR3 bases: TGCGCCAGCATCCTCAGGGTTCAACTAGCCAAAAACATTCAGTACTTC.

This rearrangement joins TRBV2 to TRBJ2-5; 9 bases align to TRBD1. The CDR3 totals 13 residues. V lost 10 bases, J lost 2 bases, and 5 bases stayed unmatched. Looked up from germline, CDR1 is SNHLY and CDR2 is FYNNEI. The CDR3 coding sequence is TGTGCCATCCGGGACAGGGAACAAGAGACCCAGTACTTC. Protein: CAIRDREQETQYF.

V and J are TRBV7-8 and TRBJ1-1; D gene uncertain. Trimming took off 5 bases at V and 0 bases at J, with 10 bases between the two ends. Germline CDR1 and CDR2: SGHVS and FQNEAQ. The CDR3 consists of 14 residues. This chain's CDR3 is CASSARHMNTEAFF. The CDR3, as DNA: TGTGCCAGCAGCGCACGACATATGAACACTGAAGCTTTCTTT. Based on the CDR3 plus reference TRBV7-8 and TRBJ1-1, the full variable domain is GAGVSQSPRYKVAKRGQDVALRCDPISGHVSLFWYQQALGQGPEFLTYFQNEAQLDKSGLPSDRFFAERPEGSVSTLKIQRTQQEDSAVYLCASSARHMNTEAFFGQGTRLTVV.

The CDR3 region is CASSQTGPQEQYF. The DNA for the CDR3 is TGTGCCAGCAGCCAGACAGGCCCTCAGGAGCAGTACTTC. The V call is TRBV6-2 or TRBV6-3, the J call TRBJ2-7, with D perhaps TRBD1 (6 bases). The CDR3 has 13 residues. Per the germline V gene, CDR1 is MNHEY and CDR2 is SVGEGT. Deletions cut 6 bases from V and 7 bases from J, with 16 bases between.

V and J are TRBV10-3 and TRBJ1-2; D is unclear. The CDR3 covers 14 residues. Germline CDR1 and CDR2: ENHRY and SYGVKD. With 3 bases removed from V and 5 bases from J, the gap between germline ends came to 13 bases. The CDR3 protein is CAISESNSIYGYTF. The CDR3 DNA reads as TGTGCCATCAGTGAATCCAACTCGATTTATGGCTACACCTTC.

The chain combines TRBV5-1 with TRBJ2-5, with 10 nucleotides matching TRBD2. Germline lookup yields CDR1 SGHRS and CDR2 YFSETQ. The V gene end was trimmed by 0 bases and the J gene end by 3 bases; junction bases not matched to a gene: 2. CDR3 size: 15 residues. The DNA of the CDR3 is TGCGCCAGCAGCTTGGCCGGGACTAGCGAAGAGACCCAGTACTTC. It specifies CASSLAGTSEETQYF.

This clone was recorded only once. This chain joins TRBV27 and TRBJ2-7; maybe TRBD1 (7 bases). This CDR3 is 14 amino acids long. Trimming pared 3 bases from V and 7 bases from J, leaving 16 bases between. The germline CDR1 and CDR2 sequences are MNHEY and SMNVEV (reference sequence). The CDR3: CASSFDVRGREQYF. Here the CDR3 DNA reads TGTGCCAGCAGTTTTGATGTCAGGGGGAGGGAGCAGTACTTC.

The rearrangement uses TRBV29-1 and TRBJ1-4; no clear D gene. Germline V gene sequence: CDR1 SQVTM, CDR2 ANQGSEA. The CDR3 covers 13 residues. V was shortened by 3 bases and J by 8 bases, with 13 bases between the two germline ends. The CDR3 sequence: CSVEGSPGEKLFF. Here the CDR3 DNA reads TGCAGCGTTGAGGGCAGTCCGGGGGAAAAACTGTTTTTT.

The rearrangement links TRBV2 to TRBJ1-1, with D possibly matching TRBD1 (6 bases). The CDR3 runs 13 residues. V shed 7 bases and J shed 5 bases, with 14 bases lying between them. CDR1 and CDR2 from the germline V gene are SNHLY and FYNNEI. In DNA, the CDR3 is TGTGCCAGCACTCCTCTCAGGGGTACTGAAGCTTTCTTT. It codes for CASTPLRGTEAFF. The full variable domain, completed using reference TRBV2 and TRBJ1-1, is EPEVTQTPSHQVTQMGQEVILRCVPISNHLYFYWYRQILGQKVEFLVSFYNNEISEKSEIFDDQFSVERPDGSNFTLKIRSTKLEDSAMYFCASTPLRGTEAFFGQGTRLTVV.

V usage is TRBV7-2 and J usage is TRBJ2-7, with TRBD2 matching 13 bases. V shed 7 bases and J 0 bases; nucleotides not matched to a gene: 6. From germline, CDR1 is SGHTA and CDR2 FQGNSA. This CDR3 comprises 16 residues. The chain's CDR3 is CASNRLAGGLSYEQYF. CDR3 nucleotides: TGTGCCAGCAACCGACTAGCGGGGGGCCTCTCCTACGAGCAGTACTTC. The variable domain in full, with the rest retrieved from reference TRBV7-2 and TRBJ2-7, is GAGVSQSPSNKVTEKGKDVELRCDPISGHTALYWYRQSLGQGLEFLIYFQGNSAPDKSGLPSDRFSAERTGGSVSTLTIQRTQQEDSAVYLCASNRLAGGLSYEQYFGPGTRLTVT.

This clone was counted only a few times. The rearrangement links TRBV1 to TRBJ2-1; the table's D call, TRBD2, was not checked against the DNA. TRBV1 is a pseudogene. The CDR3 is 20 amino acids. The CDR3 here is CTSSQGPSGRAYVLQSEQFF. The CDR3 DNA sequence: TGCACCAGCAGCCAGGGTCCTAGCGGGAGGGCCTATGTTCTACAATCTGAGCAGTTCTTC.